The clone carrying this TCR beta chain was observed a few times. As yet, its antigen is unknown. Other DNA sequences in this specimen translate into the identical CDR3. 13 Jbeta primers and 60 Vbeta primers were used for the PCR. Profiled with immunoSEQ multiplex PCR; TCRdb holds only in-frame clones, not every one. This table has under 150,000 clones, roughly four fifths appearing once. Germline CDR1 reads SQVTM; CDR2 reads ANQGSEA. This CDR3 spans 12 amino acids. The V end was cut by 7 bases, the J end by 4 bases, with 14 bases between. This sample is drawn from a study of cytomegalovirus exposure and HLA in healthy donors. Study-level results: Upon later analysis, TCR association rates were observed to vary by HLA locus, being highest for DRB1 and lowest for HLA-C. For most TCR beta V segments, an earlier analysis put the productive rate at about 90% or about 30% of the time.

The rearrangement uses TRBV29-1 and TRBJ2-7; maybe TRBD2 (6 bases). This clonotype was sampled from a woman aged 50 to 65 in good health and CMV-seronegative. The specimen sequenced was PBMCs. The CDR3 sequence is CSATSSSYEQYF. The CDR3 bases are TGCAGCGCGACTAGTTCCAGTTACGAGCAGTACTTC.